This is a list of T cell receptor beta chains from one sample in a study of T cells in Graves' hyperthyroidism and ophthalmopathy. Using its own MiXCR run on the multiplex PCR reads, TCRdb lists one record per CDR3 protein. Here the sample spans about 530,000 distinct CDR3 sequences, 17% being singletons. The source material was blood. These TCRs come from a woman under 30 with Graves' ophthalmopathy. CDR3s include the opening cysteine and the closing phenylalanine or tryptophan. D genes are given only for firm matches. Only part of the rows carry a size: once, few, many, or a class if the clone is expanded.

d_call: TRBD2
j_call: TRBJ2-3
v_call: TRBV30
clone_size: many
cdr3_nt: TGTGCCTGGACCCACGGGGGGGCGACAGATACGCAGTATTTT
cdr3_aa: CAWTHGGATDTQYF

d_call: TRBD1
j_call: TRBJ1-4
v_call: TRBV5-6
clone_size: NA
cdr3_nt: TGTGCCAGCAGCGCTGAGACAGGGAGAACGACTAATGAAAAACTGTTTTTT
cdr3_aa: CASSAETGRTTNEKLFF

d_call: NA
j_call: TRBJ1-6
v_call: TRBV20-1
clone_size: NA
cdr3_nt: TGCAGTGCTAGGATCGGGGAGGAGGACTCACCCCTCCACTTT
cdr3_aa: CSARIGEEDSPLHF

d_call: NA
j_call: TRBJ1-3
v_call: TRBV25-1
clone_size: NA
cdr3_nt: TGTGCCACCGAGGGGGGAGCGAGCTCTGGAAACACCATATATTTT
cdr3_aa: CATEGGASSGNTIYF

d_call: NA
j_call: TRBJ1-4
v_call: TRBV30
clone_size: many
cdr3_nt: TGTGCCTGCGAACCAGGGGATATCGAAAAACTGTTTTTT
cdr3_aa: CACEPGDIEKLFF

d_call: NA
j_call: TRBJ2-2
v_call: TRBV7-3
clone_size: few
cdr3_nt: TGTGCCAGCAGCCCAAACCAGATCGGGGAGCTGTTTTTT
cdr3_aa: CASSPNQIGELFF

d_call: TRBD2
j_call: TRBJ2-3
v_call: TRBV20-1
clone_size: NA
cdr3_nt: TGCAGTGCTAGTTTAGCTAGCGGGAGGGTACGCACAGATACGCAGTATTTT
cdr3_aa: CSASLASGRVRTDTQYF

d_call: TRBD2
j_call: TRBJ2-1
v_call: TRBV5-1
clone_size: few
cdr3_nt: TGCGCCAGCGGGCTCGGGACTAGCTTCAATGAGCAGTTCTTC
cdr3_aa: CASGLGTSFNEQFF

d_call: TRBD1
j_call: TRBJ1-4
v_call: TRBV28
clone_size: many
cdr3_nt: TGTGCCAGCAGTACCCGACAGGGGGCTGACGAAAAACTGTTTTTT
cdr3_aa: CASSTRQGADEKLFF

d_call: TRBD1
j_call: TRBJ2-7
v_call: TRBV29-1
clone_size: many
cdr3_nt: TGCAGCGTTGAAGGGACAGGGGGCTACGAGCAGTACTTC
cdr3_aa: CSVEGTGGYEQYF

d_call: TRBD1
j_call: TRBJ2-1
v_call: TRBV19
clone_size: NA
cdr3_nt: TGTGCCAGTAGAACCGGGACAGGGTCTCCCAATGAGCAGTTCTTC
cdr3_aa: CASRTGTGSPNEQFF

d_call: TRBD1
j_call: TRBJ2-7
v_call: TRBV27
clone_size: many
cdr3_nt: TGTGCCAGCAGTTTACTGGGACAGGGTGTTGGCGAGCAGTACTTC
cdr3_aa: CASSLLGQGVGEQYF

d_call: NA
j_call: TRBJ1-5
v_call: TRBV12-3/TRBV12-4
clone_size: NA
cdr3_nt: TGTGCCAGCAGGTCGGGGACGATTAGCAATCAGCCCCAGCATTTT
cdr3_aa: CASRSGTISNQPQHF

d_call: TRBD2
j_call: TRBJ2-1
v_call: TRBV9
clone_size: few
cdr3_nt: TGTGCCAGCAGCGTAATGAGCGGGAGCTCCTACAATGAGCAGTTCTTC
cdr3_aa: CASSVMSGSSYNEQFF

d_call: TRBD2
j_call: TRBJ2-5
v_call: TRBV2
clone_size: many
cdr3_nt: TGTGCCAGCAGCCCCGGGACTAGCGGACAAGAGACCCAGTACTTC
cdr3_aa: CASSPGTSGQETQYF

d_call: NA
j_call: TRBJ1-1
v_call: TRBV2
clone_size: many
cdr3_nt: TGTGCCAGCAACGGAATCATGAACACTGAAGCTTTCTTT
cdr3_aa: CASNGIMNTEAFF

d_call: NA
j_call: TRBJ1-1
v_call: TRBV6-1
clone_size: NA
cdr3_nt: TGTGCCAGCAACCCGGGACGGACCTTGGCTGAAGCTTTCTTT
cdr3_aa: CASNPGRTLAEAFF

d_call: TRBD1
j_call: TRBJ1-1
v_call: TRBV20-1
clone_size: NA
cdr3_nt: TGCAGTGCACCGAACAGGGGAACTGAAGCTTTCTTT
cdr3_aa: CSAPNRGTEAFF

d_call: NA
j_call: TRBJ1-6
v_call: TRBV7-2
clone_size: NA
cdr3_nt: TGTGCCAGCGGCTCGAGCGCTGGGGAGACACCCAATTCACCCCTCCACTTT
cdr3_aa: CASGSSAGETPNSPLHF

d_call: NA
j_call: TRBJ2-7
v_call: TRBV30
clone_size: NA
cdr3_nt: TGTGCCTGGAGTGTAACTTTGGGCAGGGTGGGAGAGCAGTACTTC
cdr3_aa: CAWSVTLGRVGEQYF

d_call: NA
j_call: TRBJ1-2
v_call: TRBV27
clone_size: many
cdr3_nt: TGTGCCAGCAGTTTATCATGGACAGAGAAATATGGCTACACCTTC
cdr3_aa: CASSLSWTEKYGYTF

d_call: NA
j_call: TRBJ2-2
v_call: TRBV28
clone_size: few
cdr3_nt: TGTGCCAGCAGTCACGGGGCGGGCACCGGGGAGCTGTTTTTT
cdr3_aa: CASSHGAGTGELFF

d_call: NA
j_call: TRBJ1-2
v_call: TRBV27
clone_size: NA
cdr3_nt: TGTGCCAGCAGCCCCGGTGGGGGGCAGGGGTATGGCTACACCTTC
cdr3_aa: CASSPGGGQGYGYTF

d_call: TRBD1
j_call: TRBJ2-7
v_call: TRBV11-2
clone_size: many
cdr3_nt: TGTGCCAGCAGCGAAACAGGGGGCATGGGGAACGAGCAGTACTTC
cdr3_aa: CASSETGGMGNEQYF

d_call: NA
j_call: TRBJ2-2
v_call: TRBV10-3
clone_size: few
cdr3_nt: TGTGCCATCAGTGAGTCCGTCGGTTGGGGGCTCGGGGAGCTGTTTTTT
cdr3_aa: CAISESVGWGLGELFF

d_call: TRBD1
j_call: TRBJ2-2
v_call: TRBV6-1
clone_size: NA
cdr3_nt: TGTGCCAGCACCCACCGGGACAGGGGGACCGGGGAGCTGTTTTTT
cdr3_aa: CASTHRDRGTGELFF

d_call: TRBD2
j_call: TRBJ2-1
v_call: TRBV9
clone_size: NA
cdr3_nt: TGTGCCAGCAGCGTAGAACTAGCGGGATTGTTTAATGAGCAGTTCTTC
cdr3_aa: CASSVELAGLFNEQFF

d_call: NA
j_call: TRBJ1-1
v_call: TRBV27
clone_size: many
cdr3_nt: TGTGCCAGCAGTTTAGGATATGGGACTGAAGCTTTCTTT
cdr3_aa: CASSLGYGTEAFF

d_call: NA
j_call: TRBJ1-1
v_call: TRBV4-1
clone_size: NA
cdr3_nt: TGCGCCAGCAGCCACAGGGTGGAGGCTGAAGCTTTCTTT
cdr3_aa: CASSHRVEAEAFF

d_call: NA
j_call: TRBJ2-7
v_call: TRBV11-2
clone_size: few
cdr3_nt: TGTGCCAGCAGCTTATGGGCAACCGAGCAGTACTTC
cdr3_aa: CASSLWATEQYF

d_call: NA
j_call: TRBJ1-2
v_call: TRBV7-9
clone_size: many
cdr3_nt: TGTGCCAGCAGCTCGCCAGAGACAGCCTATGGCTACACCTTC
cdr3_aa: CASSSPETAYGYTF

d_call: NA
j_call: TRBJ2-7
v_call: TRBV4-2
clone_size: few
cdr3_nt: TGTGCCAGCAGCCAGGGGGCCCCATCCTACGAGCAGTACTTC
cdr3_aa: CASSQGAPSYEQYF

d_call: NA
j_call: TRBJ1-2
v_call: TRBV3-1
clone_size: few
cdr3_nt: TGTGCCAGCAGCCAAGCAGACGATAACTATGGCTACACCTTC
cdr3_aa: CASSQADDNYGYTF

d_call: NA
j_call: TRBJ1-5
v_call: TRBV10-2
clone_size: NA
cdr3_nt: TGCGCCAGCAGTGGTTGGGGGCAGGGGAATCAGCCCCAGCATTTT
cdr3_aa: CASSGWGQGNQPQHF

d_call: NA
j_call: TRBJ1-3
v_call: TRBV2
clone_size: NA
cdr3_nt: TGTGCCAGCATGGAGGGGGCTGGAAACACCATATATTTT
cdr3_aa: CASMEGAGNTIYF

d_call: TRBD1
j_call: TRBJ2-5
v_call: TRBV6-1
clone_size: many
cdr3_nt: TGTGCCAGCAGTTGGGACAGGGGGTACCAAGAGACCCAGTACTTC
cdr3_aa: CASSWDRGYQETQYF

d_call: TRBD1
j_call: TRBJ2-7
v_call: TRBV18
clone_size: NA
cdr3_nt: TGTGCCAGCACAATCGAGGACAGGGGGCTATACGAGCAGTACTTC
cdr3_aa: CASTIEDRGLYEQYF

d_call: NA
j_call: TRBJ2-1
v_call: TRBV20-1
clone_size: NA
cdr3_nt: TGCAGCATCTCCGACGGGGGCGATGAGCAGTTCTTC
cdr3_aa: CSISDGGDEQFF

d_call: TRBD2
j_call: TRBJ2-2
v_call: TRBV12-3/TRBV12-4
clone_size: few
cdr3_nt: TGTGCCAGCAGTGGCGAGAGCGGGAGGGCAACCGGGGAGCTGTTTTTT
cdr3_aa: CASSGESGRATGELFF

d_call: NA
j_call: TRBJ2-6
v_call: TRBV6-1
clone_size: NA
cdr3_nt: TGTGCCAGCCGGGGCGCTGGGGCCAACGTCCTGACTTTC
cdr3_aa: CASRGAGANVLTF

d_call: NA
j_call: TRBJ2-7
v_call: TRBV5-1
clone_size: NA
cdr3_nt: TGCGCCAGCAGCCCCCGGAGCGACAACTACGAGCAGTACTTC
cdr3_aa: CASSPRSDNYEQYF

d_call: TRBD2
j_call: TRBJ2-3
v_call: TRBV5-1
clone_size: many
cdr3_nt: TGCGCCAGCAAACTAGCGGGAGCGGAAGATACGCAGTATTTT
cdr3_aa: CASKLAGAEDTQYF

d_call: TRBD1
j_call: TRBJ1-2
v_call: TRBV27
clone_size: many
cdr3_nt: TGTGCCAGCAGTCCCGACAGGGTTCGGGTCTATGGCTACACCTTC
cdr3_aa: CASSPDRVRVYGYTF

d_call: TRBD1
j_call: TRBJ1-6
v_call: TRBV28
clone_size: many
cdr3_nt: TGTGCCAGCAGTCTAACAGGGGGTATTGGTTCACCCCTCCACTTT
cdr3_aa: CASSLTGGIGSPLHF

d_call: TRBD2
j_call: TRBJ2-2
v_call: TRBV2
clone_size: NA
cdr3_nt: TGTGCCAGCAGCTTGAAGCAAATGGGACTAGCGGGAGGGCCGAGCGGGGAGCTGTTTTTT
cdr3_aa: CASSLKQMGLAGGPSGELFF

d_call: NA
j_call: TRBJ1-5
v_call: TRBV20-1
clone_size: many
cdr3_nt: TGCAGTGCTAGAGGCCGCAATCAGCCCCAGCATTTT
cdr3_aa: CSARGRNQPQHF

d_call: TRBD1
j_call: TRBJ1-4
v_call: TRBV6-2/TRBV6-3
clone_size: NA
cdr3_nt: TGTGCCAGCAGTTATGGACAGGGGGGAAAACTGTTTTTT
cdr3_aa: CASSYGQGGKLFF

d_call: NA
j_call: TRBJ2-2
v_call: TRBV29-1
clone_size: NA
cdr3_nt: TGCAGCGTTGATGGGGGTGGGGGCACCGGGGAGCTGTTTTTT
cdr3_aa: CSVDGGGGTGELFF

d_call: NA
j_call: TRBJ1-3
v_call: TRBV9
clone_size: few
cdr3_nt: TGTGCCAGCAGCCCAGGGACTAAACCTGGAAACACCATATATTTT
cdr3_aa: CASSPGTKPGNTIYF

d_call: TRBD1
j_call: TRBJ1-1
v_call: TRBV5-1
clone_size: many
cdr3_nt: TGCGCCAGCAGCGATTACAGGGGGCAGGGTACTGAAGCTTTCTTT
cdr3_aa: CASSDYRGQGTEAFF

d_call: TRBD1
j_call: TRBJ2-7
v_call: TRBV7-9
clone_size: few
cdr3_nt: TGTGCCAGCAGCGACATGACCGGGACAGGGTTCTACGAGCAGTACTTC
cdr3_aa: CASSDMTGTGFYEQYF

d_call: NA
j_call: TRBJ1-1
v_call: TRBV25-1
clone_size: few
cdr3_nt: TGTGCCAGCAGTGAATCCGTAATGGCTTTCTTT
cdr3_aa: CASSESVMAFF

d_call: TRBD1
j_call: TRBJ2-3
v_call: TRBV28
clone_size: medium-sized
cdr3_nt: TGTGCCGGCGCCGGGACAGGGACCACAGATACGCAGTATTTT
cdr3_aa: CAGAGTGTTDTQYF

d_call: NA
j_call: TRBJ1-3
v_call: TRBV10-3
clone_size: few
cdr3_nt: TGTGCCATCAGTGACGTCGTTACACTGCCTGGAAACACCATATATTTT
cdr3_aa: CAISDVVTLPGNTIYF

d_call: TRBD2
j_call: TRBJ2-1
v_call: TRBV29-1
clone_size: NA
cdr3_nt: TGCAGCGTTGGGAGCGGGGGAGAAGACAATGAGCAGTTCTTC
cdr3_aa: CSVGSGGEDNEQFF

d_call: TRBD2
j_call: TRBJ2-1
v_call: TRBV6-1
clone_size: NA
cdr3_nt: TGTGCCAGCAACCCTAGCGGGGGCGTCTACAATGAGCAGTTCTTC
cdr3_aa: CASNPSGGVYNEQFF

d_call: NA
j_call: TRBJ1-3
v_call: TRBV12-3/TRBV12-4
clone_size: few
cdr3_nt: TGTGCCAGCAATCCTTCCCAAGCCTCTGGAAACACCATATATTTT
cdr3_aa: CASNPSQASGNTIYF

d_call: NA
j_call: TRBJ1-2
v_call: TRBV6-1
clone_size: NA
cdr3_nt: TGTGCCAGCAGTCCCACCCGACAGACACCCTATGGCTACACCTTC
cdr3_aa: CASSPTRQTPYGYTF

d_call: NA
j_call: TRBJ2-7
v_call: TRBV11-2
clone_size: many
cdr3_nt: TGTGCCAGCAGCACAATTACAGGGAGAGGGGAGCAGTACTTC
cdr3_aa: CASSTITGRGEQYF